These T cell receptor beta chains were read from a single sample in a study of T cells in Graves' hyperthyroidism and ophthalmopathy. One entry per CDR3 protein results from TCRdb running MiXCR on the multiplex PCR reads. Of hundreds of thousands of distinct CDR3 sequences in the sample, over 15% are singletons; the top ten hold 15% to 20%. The sample consisted of blood. The receptors stem from a woman under 30 with Graves' hyperthyroidism. Both conserved end residues are part of each CDR3. The D gene is left open where the match is weak. A row's size may be missing; if present it is once, few, many or a size class.

clone_size	j_call	v_call	d_call	cdr3_aa	cdr3_nt
few	TRBJ2-7	TRBV7-9	TRBD2	CASSLGPGTSSDEQYF	TGTGCCAGCAGCTTAGGCCCCGGGACTAGCAGCGACGAGCAGTACTTC
few	TRBJ2-1	TRBV6-1	TRBD2	CASAPGLAGNEQFF	TGTGCCAGCGCTCCCGGACTAGCGGGCAATGAGCAGTTCTTC
many	TRBJ1-1	TRBV5-1	-	CASSPSQVRIGDTEAFF	TGCGCCAGCAGCCCCTCCCAAGTTCGGATAGGGGACACTGAAGCTTTCTTT
many	TRBJ2-7	TRBV2	TRBD1	CASASPGTGHEQYF	TGTGCCAGCGCTTCTCCCGGGACAGGGCACGAGCAGTACTTC
-	TRBJ1-6	TRBV6-2/TRBV6-3	-	CASSRQHLNYNSPLHF	TGTGCCAGCAGCCGCCAGCACCTCAACTATAATTCACCCCTCCACTTT
-	TRBJ1-6	TRBV20-1	-	CSARDGFGGLGSPLHF	TGCAGTGCTAGAGACGGGTTCGGGGGATTGGGTTCACCCCTCCACTTT
many	TRBJ2-3	TRBV5-1	-	CASSSPDSGADTQYF	TGCGCCAGCAGCTCCCCTGACAGCGGAGCAGATACGCAGTATTTT
-	TRBJ1-2	TRBV15	-	CATSGTLVNGYTF	TGTGCCACCAGCGGGACGCTGGTGAATGGCTACACCTTC
few	TRBJ1-5	TRBV7-9	-	CASSLVMKGNQPQHF	TGTGCCAGCAGCTTGGTCATGAAGGGCAATCAGCCCCAGCATTTT
many	TRBJ1-1	TRBV15	-	CATSRGRQQNTEAFF	TGTGCCACCAGCAGAGGAAGACAGCAGAACACTGAAGCTTTCTTT
many	TRBJ2-3	TRBV2	-	CASSDGRDTQYF	TGTGCCAGCAGTGACGGGCGGGATACGCAGTATTTT
many	TRBJ2-1	TRBV24-1	-	CATSVAGRSYNEQFF	TGTGCCACCAGTGTTGCGGGACGCTCCTACAATGAGCAGTTCTTC
few	TRBJ2-5	TRBV2	-	CASTRTETQYF	TGTGCCAGCACCCGTACGGAGACCCAGTACTTC
-	TRBJ2-5	TRBV5-4	-	CATWGADQETQYF	TGTGCCACTTGGGGCGCAGATCAAGAGACCCAGTACTTC
-	TRBJ1-4	TRBV18	TRBD1	CASRQLAGGHEKLFF	TGTGCCAGCCGCCAATTGGCAGGGGGCCATGAAAAACTGTTTTTT
-	TRBJ1-2	TRBV29-1	-	CSVEGFPNYGYTF	TGCAGCGTTGAGGGGTTTCCAAACTATGGCTACACCTTC
-	TRBJ2-5	TRBV4-3	-	CASSQDRAREETQYF	TGCGCCAGCAGCCAAGATCGGGCCAGGGAGGAGACCCAGTACTTC
many	TRBJ2-7	TRBV28	TRBD1	CASSSGQAYYEQYF	TGTGCCAGCAGTTCGGGACAGGCGTACTACGAGCAGTACTTC
-	TRBJ2-3	TRBV7-6	-	CASSPTTTMDTQYF	TGTGCCAGCAGCCCGACTACGACGATGGATACGCAGTATTTT
-	TRBJ1-1	TRBV29-1	-	CSVYRQGPSSEAFF	TGCAGCGTTTATAGGCAGGGACCGAGCTCTGAAGCTTTCTTT
many	TRBJ2-7	TRBV6-2/TRBV6-3	-	CASSYETEQYF	TGTGCCAGCAGTTACGAGACCGAGCAGTACTTC
many	TRBJ2-7	TRBV28	TRBD2	CASRLGLAGVGQYF	TGTGCCAGCAGACTCGGACTAGCGGGAGTTGGGCAGTACTTC
many	TRBJ2-1	TRBV7-9	TRBD1	CASSLAAGGFSYNEQFF	TGTGCCAGCAGCTTAGCGGCAGGGGGCTTCTCCTACAATGAGCAGTTCTTC
few	TRBJ2-3	TRBV5-4	TRBD2	CASSLGRTSGFSTDTQYF	TGTGCCAGCAGCTTGGGGAGGACTAGCGGGTTTAGCACAGATACGCAGTATTTT
few	TRBJ1-1	TRBV6-2/TRBV6-3	-	CASSVQVNTEAFF	TGTGCCAGCAGTGTACAGGTTAACACTGAAGCTTTCTTT
-	TRBJ2-7	TRBV28	-	CASSLSVGQLLTYEQYF	TGTGCCAGCAGTTTGTCGGTTGGACAGCTCCTTACCTACGAGCAGTACTTC
few	TRBJ2-2	TRBV6-1	TRBD1	CATRKDDRARTGELFF	TGTGCCACCCGAAAAGATGACAGGGCTCGGACCGGGGAGCTGTTTTTT
-	TRBJ2-3	TRBV20-1	-	CSARGTRGSSSTDTQYF	TGCAGTGCTAGGGGGACCAGAGGGTCCTCTAGCACAGATACGCAGTATTTT
many	TRBJ2-5	TRBV20-1	TRBD2	CSAREAGGRETQYF	TGCAGTGCTAGAGAAGCGGGGGGCCGGGAGACCCAGTACTTC
few	TRBJ2-1	TRBV7-2	-	CASSFGRVRSYNEQFF	TGTGCCAGCAGCTTTGGGCGAGTCCGGTCCTACAATGAGCAGTTCTTC
few	TRBJ1-5	TRBV15	-	CATSRDVSSYSNQPQHF	TGTGCCACCAGCAGAGATGTCAGCAGTTATAGCAATCAGCCCCAGCATTTT
-	TRBJ2-2	TRBV24-1	-	CATSDLSTGELFF	TGTGCCACCAGTGATTTGAGCACCGGGGAGCTGTTTTTT
-	TRBJ1-3	TRBV10-3	-	CATERDLGNTIYF	TGTGCCACTGAGAGGGACCTTGGAAACACCATATATTTT
-	TRBJ2-1	TRBV10-3	TRBD2	CAISESHTSGGIDNEQFF	TGTGCCATCAGTGAGTCTCACACTAGCGGGGGGATCGACAATGAGCAGTTCTTC
few	TRBJ2-4	TRBV27	TRBD1	CASSCRWDRGDLRLADKATIQYF	TGTGCCAGCAGTTGTCGTTGGGACAGGGGGGACCTTAGACTCGCGGACAAAGCAACCATTCAGTACTTC
few	TRBJ2-3	TRBV11-2	TRBD1	CASSLGDRSTDTQYF	TGTGCCAGCAGCTTAGGGGACAGGAGCACAGATACGCAGTATTTT
many	TRBJ2-1	TRBV29-1	-	CSAGRAGVDEQFF	TGCAGCGCGGGCCGGGCAGGCGTGGATGAGCAGTTCTTC
few	TRBJ1-6	TRBV13	-	CATTVLGSPLHF	TGTGCCACTACCGTCCTAGGCTCACCCCTCCACTTT
-	TRBJ1-5	TRBV7-2	-	CASSLGSQPQHF	TGTGCCAGCAGCTTAGGAAGCCAGCCCCAGCATTTT
many	TRBJ2-7	TRBV5-1	TRBD2	CASRDLAGVGEQYF	TGCGCCAGCAGGGACCTAGCGGGAGTGGGTGAGCAGTACTTC
many	TRBJ2-7	TRBV13	TRBD1	CASSQKGQLLYEQYF	TGTGCCAGCAGCCAGAAGGGACAGCTCCTCTACGAGCAGTACTTC
many	TRBJ2-7	TRBV12-5	-	CASGPGQLPSYEQYF	TGTGCTAGTGGGCCAGGACAGCTGCCCTCCTACGAGCAGTACTTC
-	TRBJ2-1	TRBV14	-	CASSQDGRRYNEQFF	TGTGCCAGCAGCCAAGACGGGAGACGGTACAATGAGCAGTTCTTC